This TCR beta chain was observed in a study of Graves' ophthalmopathy and Graves' hyperthyroidism. Study-level background: Pretreatment peripheral blood was obtained at initial diagnosis.

Researchers took RNA transcripts and amplified TCR beta CDR3 regions from them. An opening RT-PCR round employed HTBI primers and preceded a second-round multiplex PCR. TCRdb fed the multiplex PCR reads into MiXCR, producing one record per CDR3 protein. The top ten hold 9% to 15% of the sample, which has approximately 330,000 distinct CDR3 sequences, about 17% seen once. General study findings and limits: It was with around 70% sensitivity and 72% to 75% specificity that the model predicted ophthalmopathy progression.

This clonotype was detected many times. The target antigen is unknown. CDR1 and CDR2 (germline): SGHDN, FVKESK. The V end lost 0 bases, the J end lost 6 bases, and 14 bases lay between the germline ends. The CDR3 contains 15 residues. The source is an adult man with Graves' ophthalmopathy. Material: peripheral blood. The J gene is TRBJ1-2, the V gene TRBV14; D is perhaps TRBD1 (5 bases). For the CDR3, the DNA is TGTGCCAGCAGCCAAGATTTAATTACAGGAGATGGCTACACCTTC. This sequence encodes CASSQDLITGDGYTF.